This T cell receptor beta chain came from a study of blood T cells in healthy people across ages. J was trimmed by 5 bases and V by 3 bases; bases with no gene match: 8. The CDR3 runs 15 residues. Germline V CDR1 and CDR2: SNHLY, FYNNEI. Next came a second PCR, run for roughly 6 to 11 cycles, which used a sample-barcoded 5' primer along with a J-beta primer mix. TCRdb re-derived calls from the 5' RACE reads in MiXCR, one entry per CDR3 protein. This sample has almost 800,000 distinct CDR3 sequences, with 58% found just once. This clonotype occurred a few times. The antigen is undetermined. Findings and caveats of the study: Long-lived donors carried more naive CD4+ cells and greater diversity than aged donors. Age advanced and TCR beta diversity per million T cells fell, roughly linearly.

Sequenced material: blood. The chain carries TRBV2 and TRBJ2-5, with 8 bases identical to TRBD2. The receptor was isolated from a man aged 25-40 years in good health. The chain's CDR3 is CASSETGGLGETQYF. The CDR3 bases are TGTGCCAGCAGTGAGACGGGGGGGCTCGGGGAGACCCAGTACTTC.